This T cell receptor beta chain was recorded in a study of T-cell memory formation after mild COVID-19. Findings of the study overall: Within pre-infection memory, some responding clones were found, suggesting cross-reactive memory joined. A balance of CD4 and CD8 characterized clones contracting day 15 to 85, whereas later expanders leaned CD4+. Unconfirmed was the SARS-CoV-2 specificity of second-wave clones that peaked on day 37.

The germline gives CDR1 SGHDN, CDR2 FVKESK. Trimming cost V 1 base and J 5 bases, with 17 bases left between them. The CDR3 sequence is 16 residues long. About this clonotype: As yet, its antigen is unknown.

TCRdb ran MiXCR on the 5' RACE reads and lists one entry per CDR3 protein. The sample lists about 200,000 distinct CDR3 sequences, over 9.5% occurring once. V gene TRBV14 combines with J gene TRBJ1-1, with a possible D match to TRBD1 (6 bases). Sequenced material: PBMCs or a T cell subset sorted from them (not recorded which). The receptor was isolated from a man aged 18 to 29 who had mild COVID-19 (a few samples of this study predate the infection). Cell type and time point are not known. CDR3 bases: TGTGCCAGCAGCCAAGGGGAGTCCCAGGGGCGAACTGAAGCTTTCTTT. Protein sequence: CASSQGESQGRTEAFF.